One and the same sample provided the 32 T cell receptor beta chains below, sequenced in a study of cytomegalovirus exposure and HLA in healthy donors listed by TCRdb under 2017. The method behind the library was the immunoSEQ multiplex PCR assay. TCRdb carries this immuneACCESS record with in-frame sequences only. Its versions omit some clonotypes, under half of them owing to an unresolved V gene in the studies checked, with the rest unexplained. The table for this sample lists 150,000 to 200,000 clones; more than 70% of them were counted only once. In total, the top ten clones hold about 10% of the sample. The sequencing input was PBMCs. These receptor sequences come from a man aged 25-40 years in good health and CMV-seropositive.

The chain combines TRBV27 with TRBJ2-7, with D possibly matching TRBD2 (6 bases). The CDR3 is 18 residues long. The germline gives CDR1 MNHEY, CDR2 SMNVEV (reference sequence). With 2 bases removed from V and 2 bases from J, the gap between germline ends came to 22 bases. As DNA, the CDR3 is TGTGCCAGCAGTTTACGCCCGGAGGGGCGGGAATTACCCTACGAGCAGTACTTC. This sequence encodes CASSLRPEGRELPYEQYF.

The rearrangement joins TRBV20-1 to TRBJ1-1; TRBD1 agrees at 10 bases. The length of the CDR3 is 11 residues. CDR1 is DFQATT and CDR2 is SNEGSKA in the germline V gene (reference sequence). J was trimmed by 4 bases and V by 7 bases; bases with no gene match: 0. CDR3 loop: CSGTGGTEAFF. CDR3 DNA: TGCAGTGGGACAGGGGGCACTGAAGCTTTCTTT.

The DNA of the CDR3 is TGTGCCTGGACGCCACGGCCGGGTAATGAAAAACTGTTTTTT. It codes for CAWTPRPGNEKLFF. This rearrangement joins TRBV30 to TRBJ1-4; D is unresolved. V lost 4 bases, J lost 4 bases, and 13 bases lay in between. This CDR3 region has 14 residues. Germline loops: CDR1 GTSNPN, CDR2 SVGIG (reference sequence).

The chain employs TRBV5-5 and TRBJ1-1; D remains unclear. This CDR3 region has 15 residues. The germline V and J ends were trimmed by 0 bases and 1 base, with 10 bases remaining between them. Germline CDR1 and CDR2: SGHKS and YYEKEE (reference sequence). The CDR3 loop reads CASSLVVARNTEAFF. The CDR3 nucleotides are TGTGCCAGCAGCTTGGTGGTGGCCAGGAACACTGAAGCTTTCTTT.

The chain couples TRBV9 to TRBJ2-1, with 10 bases that match TRBD2. Trimming cost V 4 bases and J 8 bases; bases outside gene matches: 9. The CDR3 extends over 15 amino acids. The germline V gene has CDR1 SGDLS and CDR2 YYNGEE. CDR3 sequence (DNA): TGTGCCAGCAGCCCCTTCCTAGCGGGAGATGATGAGCAGTTCTTC. This encodes CASSPFLAGDDEQFF.

J is TRBJ2-5 and V is TRBV10-3, with 13 bases aligning to TRBD2. J was trimmed by 1 base and V by 3 bases; bases with no gene match: 5. This CDR3 is 17 amino acids long. Germline CDR1 is ENHRY and CDR2 is SYGVKD. The DNA of the CDR3 is TGTGCCATCAGTGATGGGACTAGCGGGATTCTCCAAGAGACCCAGTACTTC. Translated: CAISDGTSGILQETQYF.

This chain links TRBV30 with TRBJ1-1; no definite D call. The CDR3 extends over 12 amino acids. The V end lost 5 bases, the J end lost 6 bases, and 13 bases lay between the germline ends. CDR1 is GTSNPN, CDR2 SVGIG, per germline (reference sequence). The CDR3 loop reads CAWGRESAEAFF. In DNA, the CDR3 is TGTGCCTGGGGGCGGGAGAGCGCTGAAGCTTTCTTT.

The chain combines TRBV5-1 with TRBJ2-7; D is unresolved. Per germline, CDR1 SGHRS and CDR2 YFSETQ. V lost 3 bases and J lost 7, with 11 bases in between. This CDR3 contains 12 residues. The CDR3 region is CASSSTAMEQYF. The CDR3 DNA reads as TGCGCCAGCAGCTCGACTGCCATGGAGCAGTACTTC.

V usage is TRBV5-1 and J usage is TRBJ1-2; TRBD1 is a possible D gene (6 bases). The V gene lost 3 bases and the J gene lost 2 bases, with 8 bases spanning the gap. Germline CDR1 SGHRS, CDR2 YFSETQ. The CDR3 sequence is 13 residues long. CDR3 sequence: CASSYTGNYGYTF. The CDR3 DNA reads as TGCGCCAGCAGCTATACAGGGAACTATGGCTACACCTTC. The complete variable domain, with remaining parts taken from reference TRBV5-1 and TRBJ1-2, reads KAGVTQTPRYLIKTRGQQVTLSCSPISGHRSVSWYQQTPGQGLQFLFEYFSETQRNKGNFPGRFSGRQFSNSRSEMNVSTLELGDSALYLCASSYTGNYGYTFGSGTRLTVV.

This clone was counted between two and nine times. This chain joins TRBV5-5 and TRBJ2-6; no reliable D call. The germline V and J ends were trimmed by 0 bases and 1 base, with 5 bases remaining between them. CDR1 is SGHKS, CDR2 YYEKEE, per germline (reference sequence). The CDR3 runs 15 residues. Written as DNA, the CDR3 is TGTGCCAGCAGCTTGGATTTATCTGGGGCCAACGTCCTGACTTTC. Its translation is CASSLDLSGANVLTF.

The chain is built from TRBV6-5 and TRBJ1-4; 9 bases align to TRBD1. Germline CDR1 and CDR2: MNHEY and SVGAGI. The CDR3 loop spans 15 amino acids. J gave up 6 bases and V 2 bases, and 4 bases lay outside the gene matches. CDR3 residues: CASSYVGQGYEKLFF. As DNA, the CDR3 is TGTGCCAGCAGTTACGTGGGACAGGGTTATGAAAAACTGTTTTTT.

V gene TRBV29-1 combines with J gene TRBJ2-5; D remains unclear. This CDR3 is built from 14 residues. Trimming left V 7 bases short and J 2 bases short, with 17 bases between. CDR1 and CDR2 from the germline V gene are SQVTM and ANQGSEA. CDR3 sequence (DNA): TGCAGCGGGATTCTAGATCGGGTTCAAGAGACCCAGTACTTC. Protein sequence: CSGILDRVQETQYF.

This clone has only one observation. At the DNA level, this CDR3 is encoded by other sequences in the same sample as well. The chain has TRBV19 and TRBJ2-6; D perhaps matches TRBD1 (5 bases). CDR1 LNHDA and CDR2 SQIVND come from the germline V gene (reference sequence). Trimming took off 1 base at V and 4 bases at J, with 14 bases between the two ends. The CDR3 consists of 17 residues. The CDR3 here is CASSIGGRASGANVLTF. In nucleotides, the CDR3 is TGTGCCAGTAGTATAGGGGGCAGGGCGTCGGGGGCCAACGTCCTGACTTTC.

The rearrangement uses TRBV29-1 and TRBJ2-2, with 7 bases matching TRBD2. The germline CDR1 and CDR2 sequences are SQVTM and ANQGSEA. The CDR3 is 13 residues long. The J segment lost 5 bases and the V segment lost 8 bases, leaving 8 bases of the junction unmatched. The CDR3 DNA is TGCAGCACCTCGGGAGGCCCAACCGGGGAGCTGTTTTTT. The encoded protein is CSTSGGPTGELFF.

The V call is TRBV15, the J call TRBJ2-2, with 7 bases matching TRBD2. The V segment lost 6 bases and the J segment 3 bases; nucleotides outside the gene matches: 19. Germline V lookup: CDR1 LNHNV, CDR2 YYDKDF (reference sequence). The CDR3 consists of 19 residues. The CDR3, as DNA: TGTGCCACCAGGGATTTAGGCAGCGGGACCACGCAATACACCGGGGAGCTGTTTTTT. This gives the protein CATRDLGSGTTQYTGELFF.

This chain connects TRBV19 to TRBJ2-7; no clear D. This CDR3 has 14 residues. The germline CDR1 and CDR2 sequences are LNHDA and SQIVND (reference sequence). Trimming cost V 4 bases and J 0 bases, with 10 bases left between them. The CDR3 coding sequence is TGTGCCAGTAGTACAGACTGGAGCTCCTACGAGCAGTACTTC. This sequence encodes CASSTDWSSYEQYF. The full variable domain, completed using reference TRBV19 and TRBJ2-7, is DGGITQSPKYLFRKEGQNVTLSCEQNLNHDAMYWYRQDPGQGLRLIYYSQIVNDFQKGDIAEGYSVSREKKESFPLTVTSAQKNPTAFYLCASSTDWSSYEQYFGPGTRLTVT.

This clone appeared a few times. The V and J genes are TRBV29-1 and TRBJ2-5; TRBD2 matches at 12 bases. Germline V lookup: CDR1 SQVTM, CDR2 ANQGSEA. V dropped 7 bases and J dropped 2; count of bases not matched to a gene: 2. There are 13 residues in the CDR3. DNA for the CDR3: TGCAGCGCTGGACTAGCGGGGCAAGAGACCCAGTACTTC. It codes for CSAGLAGQETQYF.

This clone was picked up one time. CDR3 sequence reads: CASRAGSLAYEQYF. The DNA for the CDR3 is TGTGCCAGCAGGGCCGGGTCACTAGCCTACGAGCAGTACTTC. This chain links TRBV2 with TRBJ2-7, with D maybe TRBD2 (5 bases). The V end lost 6 bases, the J end lost 2 bases, and 14 bases lay between the germline ends. Germline V gives CDR1 SNHLY, CDR2 FYNNEI. The CDR3 is 14 residues long. The whole variable domain, filled in from reference TRBV2 and TRBJ2-7, reads EPEVTQTPSHQVTQMGQEVILRCVPISNHLYFYWYRQILGQKVEFLVSFYNNEISEKSEIFDDQFSVERPDGSNFTLKIRSTKLEDSAMYFCASRAGSLAYEQYFGPGTRLTVT.

The chain uses TRBV5-4 and TRBJ2-5; no reliable D call. Trimming stripped 3 bases from V and 2 bases from J, with 14 bases between. The CDR3 covers 15 residues. Germline V gives CDR1 SGHNT, CDR2 YYREEE (reference sequence). For the CDR3, the DNA is TGTGCCAGCAGCTATATTGGGTCACAGCAAGAGACCCAGTACTTC. The encoded protein is CASSYIGSQQETQYF.

This clone was counted a single time. This chain joins TRBV10-3 and TRBJ2-7; D might be TRBD1 (6 bases). With 6 bases removed from V and 3 bases from J, the gap between germline ends came to 15 bases. The CDR3 runs 14 residues. Germline CDR1 and CDR2: ENHRY and SYGVKD. CDR3 DNA sequence: TGTGCCATCAGGGCAACAGGGTTTAGCTACGAGCAGTACTTC. The encoded protein is CAIRATGFSYEQYF.

The V and J genes are TRBV7-9 and TRBJ2-3; TRBD2 agrees at 11 bases. Germline-derived CDR1 and CDR2 are SEHNR and FQNEAQ (reference sequence). This CDR3 is 16 amino acids long. Trimming removed 7 bases from V and 6 bases from J; junction bases left unmatched: 12. For the CDR3, the DNA is TGTGCCAGCACCTTCAATAGCGGGGGGGCTCGTGATACGCAGTATTTT. It encodes CASTFNSGGARDTQYF.

The CDR3 DNA follows: TGTGCCAGCTCACCGTCGGGACAGGACACCGGGGAGCTGTTTTTT. As protein: CASSPSGQDTGELFF. The rearrangement joins TRBV18 to TRBJ2-2; 8 bases align to TRBD1. V dropped 3 bases and J dropped 3; count of bases not matched to a gene: 3. Looked up from germline, CDR1 is KGHSH and CDR2 is LQKENI. The CDR3 totals 15 residues.

The rearrangement uses TRBV6-1 and TRBJ1-4; TRBD1 aligns across 8 bases. Germline V CDR1 and CDR2: MNHNS, SASEGT. The CDR3 has 15 amino acids. The V and J ends lost 5 bases and 4 bases, in that order; junction bases with no gene match: 6. As DNA, the CDR3 is TGTGCCAGCAGTCAAACAGGGGGACGTAATGAAAAACTGTTTTTT. Translated, it gives CASSQTGGRNEKLFF.

The chain recombines TRBV9 with TRBJ2-7; TRBD2 matches 8 bases. Germline CDR1 SGDLS, CDR2 YYNGEE. V dropped 4 bases and J dropped 3; count of bases not matched to a gene: 18. This CDR3 comprises 18 residues. The CDR3 reads CASSPEGVSSGTIYEQYF. The CDR3 DNA follows: TGTGCCAGCAGCCCAGAGGGAGTGAGTAGCGGGACCATCTACGAGCAGTACTTC.

This clone was observed once. V gene TRBV12-5 combines with J gene TRBJ1-5; 7 nucleotides align to TRBD1. Germline V gives CDR1 LGHNT, CDR2 FRNRAP. V shed 0 bases and J 5 bases; nucleotides not matched to a gene: 7. The length of the CDR3 is 16 residues. The CDR3 is CASGLVPQDRDQPQHF. CDR3 nucleotides: TGTGCTAGTGGTTTGGTCCCTCAAGACAGGGATCAGCCCCAGCATTTT.

The chain is built from TRBV13 and TRBJ1-1; TRBD1 matches at 7 bases. Germline V gene lookup returns CDR1 PRHDT and CDR2 FYEKMQ (reference sequence). The CDR3 sequence is 13 residues long. J gave up 5 bases and V 4 bases, and 4 bases lay outside the gene matches. The CDR3 here is CASSSGGGTEAFF. The CDR3 DNA is TGTGCCAGCAGCTCAGGGGGAGGGACTGAAGCTTTCTTT.

The V gene is TRBV27, the J gene TRBJ2-7, with a weak D call TRBD1 (6 bases). The CDR3 contains 14 residues. Germline V gives CDR1 MNHEY, CDR2 SMNVEV (reference sequence). The V and J ends lost 3 bases and 2 bases respectively, with 11 bases between them. This CDR3 is CASSFHPGAYEQYF. The CDR3 DNA is TGTGCCAGCAGTTTCCACCCAGGGGCCTACGAGCAGTACTTC.

The V call is TRBV4-1, the J call TRBJ1-3; tentative D call: TRBD1 (5 bases). The CDR3 contains 17 residues. V shed 1 base and J shed 4 bases, with 17 bases lying between them. From germline, CDR1 is MGHRA and CDR2 YSYEKL. CDR3 coding DNA: TGCGCCAGCAGCCAAGGATGGGCAGGGTTGGGGGGAAACACCATATATTTT. Residues: CASSQGWAGLGGNTIYF.

This sequence joins TRBV7-9 and TRBJ1-3; D unresolved. V lost 6 bases and J lost 4, with 10 bases in between. Germline lookup yields CDR1 SEHNR and CDR2 FQNEAQ (reference sequence). The CDR3 totals 13 residues. The CDR3 reads CASSSDSGNTIYF. CDR3 bases: TGTGCCAGCAGTTCGGACTCCGGAAACACCATATATTTT.

This sequence joins TRBV5-6 and TRBJ2-1; D is unresolved. Trimming pared 4 bases from V and 7 bases from J, leaving 15 bases between. There are 14 residues in the CDR3. Looked up from germline, CDR1 is SGHDT and CDR2 is YYEEEE. CDR3: CASSMRRGKNEQFF. Here the CDR3 DNA reads TGTGCCAGCAGCATGAGACGAGGAAAGAATGAGCAGTTCTTC. Using reference TRBV5-6 and TRBJ2-1 for the parts outside the CDR3, the full variable domain is DAGVTQSPTHLIKTRGQQVTLRCSPKSGHDTVSWYQQALGQGPQFIFQYYEEEERQRGNFPDRFSGHQFPNYSSELNVNALLLGDSALYLCASSMRRGKNEQFFGPGTRLTVL.

The chain combines TRBV5-8 with TRBJ2-1, with TRBD1 as a possible D gene (7 bases). Per germline, CDR1 SGHTS and CDR2 YDEGEE. V dropped 4 bases and J dropped 4 bases, with 27 bases sitting between them. The CDR3 consists of 19 residues. CDR3 sequence (DNA): TGTGCCAGCAGCCGGGTTATAAACAGGGGAGCGGGCCTATACAATGAGCAGTTCTTC. The encoded protein is CASSRVINRGAGLYNEQFF.

Of note for this clone: At one end the junction does not follow the germline gene, possibly because of a read error. This chain links TRBV28 with TRBJ2-3; TRBD1 aligns across 8 bases. This CDR3 has 14 residues. Germline-derived CDR1 and CDR2 are MDHEN and SYDVKM. The CDR3 reads CASSAPGGTNTQYF. The CDR3 DNA is TGTGCCAGCAGTGCTCCAGGGGGCACAAATACGCAGTATTTT.